In its sample, the clone carrying this T cell receptor beta chain was seen a few times. The antigen is not known. V was trimmed by 6 bases and J by 0 bases, leaving 9 bases between them. Germline CDR1 is MNHEY and CDR2 is SVGAGI. The CDR3 covers 15 residues. This entry belongs to a study of cytomegalovirus exposure and HLA in healthy donors. Broader study findings: It was confirmed in vitro that a few of the CMV-associated chains were specific for CMV antigens.

Measured with immunoSEQ multiplex PCR; TCRdb has only the in-frame clones, and not every one. Among around 65,000 clones listed, 80% to 95% were seen once. Sample: PBMCs. The receptor's source is a man in his late teens or twenties in good health and CMV-seropositive. The rearrangement uses TRBV6-5 and TRBJ2-6; D gene ambiguous. The CDR3 loop is CASSQGVSGANVLTF. The CDR3 bases are TGTGCCAGCAGCCAAGGAGTCTCTGGGGCCAACGTCCTGACTTTC.